Following are 6 T cell receptor beta chains from one sample sequenced in a study of T cells in localized non-small cell lung cancer. Profiled with immunoSEQ multiplex PCR; TCRdb holds only in-frame clones, not every one. In the table there are about 40,000 clones, over 75% of which are singletons. The sequences come from PBMCs, collected before any cancer treatment. The receptors derive from a woman aged 35 to 75 with stage II lung adenocarcinoma.

The chain links TRBV5-1 to TRBJ2-7; possibly TRBD1 for D (5 bases). Trimming shortened V by 3 bases and J by 2 bases, and 15 bases separated the two germline ends. This CDR3 is 15 amino acids long. Germline V gene lookup returns CDR1 SGHRS and CDR2 YFSETQ. CDR3 sequence reads: CASSSTQRGTYEQYF. For the CDR3, the DNA is TGCGCCAGCAGCTCCACCCAAAGGGGAACCTACGAGCAGTACTTC.

V usage is TRBV19 and J usage is TRBJ2-5; TRBD2 matches at 7 bases. With 6 bases clipped from V and 5 bases from J, the junction kept 12 bases outside the gene matches. Germline-derived CDR1 and CDR2 are LNHDA and SQIVND (reference sequence). The CDR3 has 15 residues. The CDR3 nucleotides are TGTGCCAGTAGGGGTCTCGCGGGACTATGGGAGACCCAGTACTTC. As protein: CASRGLAGLWETQYF.

V usage is TRBV18 and J usage is TRBJ2-1; 9 bases line up with TRBD2. The length of the CDR3 is 15 residues. The germline CDR1 and CDR2 sequences are KGHSH and LQKENI. V was pared by 3 bases and J by 5 bases, with 5 bases of the junction left unmatched. The chain's CDR3 is CASSPAGGPDNEQFF. Written as DNA, the CDR3 is TGTGCCAGCTCACCCGCGGGGGGGCCCGACAATGAGCAGTTCTTC.

The CDR3 reads CASSKKRDSHLVNEQFF. CDR3 nucleotides: TGTGCCAGCAGCAAAAAACGAGACAGTCACTTAGTAAATGAGCAGTTCTTC. The chain recombines TRBV21-1 with TRBJ2-1; the table names TRBD1, a call not compared with the DNA. TRBV21-1 is annotated as a pseudogene. CDR3 length: 17 residues.

The rearrangement joins TRBV27 to TRBJ2-5; 9 bases are shared with TRBD1. Germline values: CDR1 MNHEY, CDR2 SMNVEV (reference sequence). CDR3 length: 15 residues. Trimming removed 5 bases from V and 4 bases from J; junction bases left unmatched: 8. The CDR3 region is CASSQRQGGRETQYF. The CDR3 bases are TGTGCCAGCAGTCAGAGACAGGGGGGGAGAGAGACCCAGTACTTC.

V is TRBV14 and J is TRBJ1-2; D unclear. Trimming shortened V by 3 bases and J by 1 base, and 6 bases separated the two germline ends. The CDR3 length is 13 residues. Germline V gene lookup returns CDR1 SGHDN and CDR2 FVKESK. The CDR3 sequence is CASSHTSNYGYTF. The CDR3 nucleotides are TGTGCCAGCAGCCATACCAGTAACTATGGCTACACCTTC.